The source of this T cell receptor (beta chain) is a study of response to subunit inactivated influenza vaccine. Findings of the study overall: Each seasonal flu vaccination may recruit only limited new T cells, authors suggested.

A word on this clonotype: Its specificity is unknown.

CDR1 and CDR2 (germline): MNHEY, SVGEGT. This CDR3 comprises 14 residues. V was clipped by 2 bases and J by 6 bases, with 13 bases between them. Using its own MiXCR run on the RT-PCR reads, TCRdb lists one record per CDR3 protein. The top ten hold about 7.8% of the sample, which has almost 250,000 distinct CDR3 sequences, roughly an eighth seen once. This chain connects TRBV6-2 or TRBV6-3 to TRBJ1-2; the D gene is possibly TRBD1 (5 bases). This receptor was taken from a man aged 50 to 59 who received an inactivated influenza vaccine. The sequenced sample was non-naive T cells sorted from PBMCs, obtained 14 to 15 days before vaccination. CDR3 protein: CASSYVQGGNGYTF. CDR3 sequence (DNA): TGTGCCAGCAGTTACGTCCAGGGTGGGAATGGCTACACCTTC.